This T cell receptor beta chain was profiled in a study of identical twins. Healthy Caucasians were all of the donors. Findings and limits, study-wide: In beta out-of-frame sequences, the excess sharing between twins was weaker. Diverse VJ usage suggested most zero-insertion clonotypes were not invariant T cells. Fewer insertions characterized abundant cord blood beta clonotypes, whereas memory repertoires showed none.

MiXCR, run by TCRdb on the 5' RACE reads, gives a single entry per CDR3 protein. The sample yields roughly 250,000 distinct CDR3 sequences, over 11% seen once. A note on this clonotype: Its antigen remains unidentified.

The CDR3 length is 12 residues. J was trimmed by 10 bases and V by 0 bases; bases with no gene match: 1. The germline V gene has CDR1 DFQATT and CDR2 SNEGSKA (reference sequence). This clonotype originated in a woman younger than 35 in good health. Sequencing was carried out using memory (CD45RO+) T cells sorted from blood. The chain has TRBV20-1 and TRBJ2-1, with 9 bases fitting TRBD2. The CDR3 coding sequence is TGCAGTGCTAGAGATCTAGCGGGGGAGCAGTTCTTC. Translated, it gives CSARDLAGEQFF.